The clone carrying this T cell receptor beta chain was seen only a few times. Its antigen is not known. This specimen comes from a study of T-cell reconstitution after alpha-beta-depleted transplantation in children. The CDR3 runs 16 residues. Trimming took off 0 bases at V and 2 bases at J, with 12 bases between the two ends. The V gene's germline CDR1 is SGHRS and CDR2 YFSETQ. Study-wide findings and caveats: High day-60 TCRbeta diversity in some patients came from surviving recipient T cells and thymic progenitors.

Unique molecular identifiers featured in how the TCRbeta library was prepared. TCRdb re-called the PCR reads through MiXCR, storing one row per CDR3 protein. The data contain almost 600,000 distinct CDR3 sequences, 25% to 30% of them singletons. The receptor's source is a boy under two years old with Wiskott-Aldrich syndrome, due to receive a stem cell transplant. This rearrangement joins TRBV5-1 to TRBJ2-1, with a tentative D call TRBD2 (6 bases). This material consisted of PBMCs, taken before TCRalphabeta/CD19-depleted stem cell transplant. The CDR3 DNA sequence: TGCGCCAGCAGCTTGGCCACCAGCGGGCCCTACAATGAGCAGTTCTTC. Translating gives CASSLATSGPYNEQFF.